The 10 T cell receptor beta chains below all came from one sample that was sequenced in a study of shared clonotypes between healthy human individuals. Method: immunoSEQ multiplex PCR; TCRdb's copy keeps in-frame clones and lacks some. This table holds over a million clones, around 95% found once. Sequenced sample: naive CD4+ T cells sorted from blood. Stated subset: CD45RA+ positively selected. These receptors came from a man aged 30 to 39 in good health.

The rearrangement links TRBV7-3 to TRBJ2-1, with D possibly TRBD1 on 5 matching bases. V was trimmed by 1 base and J by 2 bases, leaving 6 bases between them. This CDR3 is 14 amino acids long. The germline CDR1 and CDR2 sequences are SGHTA and FQGTGA. The CDR3 DNA follows: TGTGCCAGCAGCTTAAAGACAGCCTACAATGAGCAGTTCTTC. Translation: CASSLKTAYNEQFF. The full variable domain, rest sourced from reference TRBV7-3 and TRBJ2-1, is GAGVSQTPSNKVTEKGKYVELRCDPISGHTALYWYRQSLGQGPEFLIYFQGTGAADDSGLPNDRFFAVRPEGSVSTLKIQRTERGDSAVYLCASSLKTAYNEQFFGPGTRLTVL.

This rearrangement joins TRBV30 to TRBJ1-5, with 7 bases identical to TRBD1. The CDR3 totals 15 residues. In germline, CDR1 is GTSNPN, CDR2 SVGIG (reference sequence). V dropped 2 bases and J dropped 6; count of bases not matched to a gene: 10. Here the CDR3 DNA reads TGTGCCTGGAGTACCTGGGGACAGAGCCCTCAGCCCCAGCATTTT. Amino acid sequence: CAWSTWGQSPQPQHF.

The chain links TRBV25-1 to TRBJ1-1; D unclear. In germline, CDR1 is MGHDK, CDR2 SYGVNS. V lost 6 bases and J lost 3, with 8 bases in between. This CDR3 has 12 amino acids. This CDR3 is CASRDDYTEAFF. The CDR3 coding sequence is TGTGCCAGCAGGGACGACTACACTGAAGCTTTCTTT.

The gene calls are TRBV18 and TRBJ2-3; 9 bases fit TRBD1. This CDR3 is 20 amino acids long. In germline, CDR1 is KGHSH, CDR2 LQKENI. Germline trimming cut 0 bases from V and 0 bases from J; bases unmatched to any gene: 13. CDR3: CASSPPRILTGQGSTDTQYF. The CDR3 nucleotides read TGTGCCAGCTCACCACCCAGGATTTTAACAGGACAGGGGAGCACAGATACGCAGTATTTT.

A few counts support this clone. The chain employs TRBV25-1 and TRBJ1-5; D remains ambiguous. Germline CDR1 is MGHDK and CDR2 is SYGVNS. CDR3 size: 13 residues. The ends were cut back, 1 base at V and 9 bases at J, with 10 bases in the middle. In DNA, the CDR3 is TGTGCCAGCAGTGAATCAGGAAGGTGGCCCCAGCATTTT. Translated, it gives CASSESGRWPQHF.

This clone was detected only once. The gene calls are TRBV15 and TRBJ1-1, with D perhaps TRBD1 (6 bases). V lost 0 bases and J lost 0, with 11 bases in between. The CDR3 contains 16 residues. Germline CDR1 reads LNHNV; CDR2 reads YYDKDF (reference sequence). CDR3 sequence: CATSRDLDRLNTEAFF. In DNA, the CDR3 is TGTGCCACCAGCAGAGATCTTGACAGGCTGAACACTGAAGCTTTCTTT.

This chain uses TRBV28 with TRBJ2-5, with 8 bases that match TRBD2. Germline V gene sequence: CDR1 MDHEN, CDR2 SYDVKM. CDR3 length equals 17 residues. The V gene end was trimmed by 0 bases and the J gene end by 2 bases; junction bases not matched to a gene: 8. Written as DNA, the CDR3 is TGTGCCAGCAGTTTATGGAAGAGCGGGAGCTTACAAGAGACCCAGTACTTC. It yields the protein CASSLWKSGSLQETQYF.

The J gene is TRBJ1-5, the V gene TRBV5-5, with TRBD1 as a possible D gene (5 bases). The V and J ends lost 0 bases and 0 bases respectively, with 13 bases between them. This CDR3 is built from 17 residues. The germline V gene encodes CDR1 SGHKS and CDR2 YYEKEE (reference sequence). For the CDR3, the DNA is TGTGCCAGCAGCTTGGCGTATGACAGCTATAGCAATCAGCCCCAGCATTTT. The encoded protein is CASSLAYDSYSNQPQHF.

V usage is TRBV5-4 and J usage is TRBJ2-5; 8 nucleotides align to TRBD1. The CDR3 consists of 13 residues. CDR1 is SGHNT, CDR2 YYREEE, per germline (reference sequence). The J segment lost 3 bases and the V segment lost 4 bases, leaving 2 bases of the junction unmatched. CDR3 nucleotide sequence: TGTGCCAGCAGCAGGACAGGGAAAGAGACCCAGTACTTC. Protein: CASSRTGKETQYF.

The chain employs TRBV7-2 and TRBJ2-5; D unresolved. V was trimmed by 0 bases and J by 5 bases, leaving 7 bases between them. The CDR3 totals 13 residues. Germline V gene data show CDR1 as SGHTA and CDR2 as FQGNSA. CDR3 region: CASSLAGLETQYF. The DNA for the CDR3 is TGTGCCAGCAGCTTAGCCGGGTTGGAGACCCAGTACTTC.